The T cell receptor (beta chain) under discussion was sequenced for a study of blood T cells in healthy people across ages (dated by TCRdb to between 2014 and 2016). About the study as a whole: In model experiments, template switching captured roughly one uniquely barcoded TCR beta cDNA molecule for every two T cells. Using deep sequencing normalized with unique cDNA molecular identifiers, the study measured how TCR beta repertoire diversity changes with age. Four age groups were formed from the donors: young (average 16 years), middle-aged (more than 35), aged (under 70) and long-lived (roughly 81). Donors of different ages were randomly distributed across sequencing lanes to avoid experimental bias. Two additional independent replicas of 1 million unique cDNA reads from the same blood draw were analyzed for two donors (one aged 18 to 30 and one aged 80 or older).

General study outcomes and caveats: Because the CMV infection status of the donors was unknown, age-related changes in expanded clonotypes may potentially have been confounded. Conclusive comparison of naive and antigen-experienced compartments was prevented by the profiling of bulk unsorted PBMCs. Compared with the aged group, more naive CD4+ T cells, fewer expanded clones and increased TCR diversity were shown by the long-lived group, suggesting age selection. Estimates of total diversity from one million sequenced T cells were regarded as lower bounds and underestimates. There was a strong correlation between observed TCR beta diversity and the percentage of naive T cells measured by flow cytometry. Observed TCR beta diversity per million T cells fell roughly linearly with age, and a significant reduction was already apparent by age about 36.

The method behind the library was 5' RACE. Sequenced on an Illumina HiSeq 2500. A second PCR of 7 to 11 cycles was performed with a sample-barcoded 5' primer and a J-beta primer mix. A template-switch 5' adaptor carrying 12 random nucleotides introduced a unique molecular identifier onto each TCR beta cDNA molecule. At least 2.5 million CDR3-containing paired-end reads were obtained from each sample. First-strand cDNA synthesis was performed from all RNA using the Mint cDNA synthesis kit, with priming by a TRBC-specific oligonucleotide. After uracil-DNA glycosylase treatment, a first 18-cycle PCR used universal primers M1SS and BC2_uni_R on all cDNA. The study's processing was this. For normalization, 1 million high-quality reads, each with a distinct molecular identifier, were randomly selected from each sample. Instead of being binned into consensus sequences, reads with shared molecular identifiers were discarded. MiTCR, run with a Q25 quality threshold and the strictest error-elimination algorithm, handled CDR3 identification, clonotype clustering and error correction. Lower-bound total TCR beta diversity was estimated with a nonparametric unseen species model using Euler transformation. TCRdb passed the public sequencing reads through fastp at Q25 and MiXCR, retaining productive beta sequences. Each entry merges the rows of one CDR3 protein and shows their most common DNA and genes. The V and J calls and clone size come from TCRdb's table, not from the authors' own analysis. The sample contains 550,000 to 700,000 distinct CDR3 sequences, roughly a quarter of them found a single time. The top ten hold approximately 17% of the sample.

Comment on this clonotype: The target of this receptor is not known. One end of the junction is discordant with germline, which a read error may explain.

The 39 donors, aged 6 to 90 years, were systemically healthy Caucasian individuals from Russia. Each donor gave 8 to 10 milliliters of peripheral blood, drawn into EDTA-treated Vacutainer tubes. Ficoll-Paque density-gradient centrifugation was used to isolate PBMCs, with at least 6 million obtained per sample. Trizol reagent was used to extract total RNA from the PBMCs, yielding at least 5.5 micrograms per sample. Naive CD45RAhigh/CD27high T cell percentages were measured by flow cytometry on a PBMC aliquot from every donor. The CDR1 and CDR2 encoded by the germline V gene are SGDLS and YYNGEE. The CDR3 starts with the cysteine, ends with the phenylalanine, and has 15 residues. Only CDR3 DNA is held: 45 bases, read in frame from base 1.

The sequenced sample consisted of blood. Recombination linked TRBV9 to TRBJ1-3, and possibly TRBD1, on 5 matching bases. This receptor was taken from a woman aged 65 to 85 in good health. The CDR3 region reads CASSGGLSSGDTLYF. In nucleotide form, the sequence is TGTGCCAGCAGCGGGGGACTAAGCTCTGGAGACACCTTATATTTT.